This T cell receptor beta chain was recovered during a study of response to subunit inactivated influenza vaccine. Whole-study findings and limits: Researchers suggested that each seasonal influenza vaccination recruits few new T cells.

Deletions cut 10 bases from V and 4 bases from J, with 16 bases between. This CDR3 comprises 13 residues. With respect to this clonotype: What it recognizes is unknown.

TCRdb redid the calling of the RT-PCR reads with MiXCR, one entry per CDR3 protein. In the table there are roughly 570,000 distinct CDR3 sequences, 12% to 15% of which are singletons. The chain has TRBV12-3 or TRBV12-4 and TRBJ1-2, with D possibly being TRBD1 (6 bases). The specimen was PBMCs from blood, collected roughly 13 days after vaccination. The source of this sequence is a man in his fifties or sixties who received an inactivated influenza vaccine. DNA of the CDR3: TGTGCCATAAAGCGGACAGCCGCCTATGGCTACACCTTC. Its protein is CAIKRTAAYGYTF.